Following are 18 T cell receptor beta chains from one sample sequenced in a study of blood T cells in healthy people across ages. Then a second PCR, running roughly 7 to 12 cycles, was carried out with a sample-barcoded 5' primer and a J-beta primer mix. TCRdb ran MiXCR on the 5' RACE reads and lists one entry per CDR3 protein. The sample lists 920,000 or so distinct CDR3 sequences, 45% occurring once. Sequenced: blood. These receptors originate from a woman between 55 and 75 years old in good health.

This clonotype appeared a few times. V gene TRBV5-6 combines with J gene TRBJ2-4; D tentatively reads TRBD1 or TRBD2 (5 bases each). Germline CDR1 SGHDT, CDR2 YYEEEE. The CDR3 has 15 amino acids. V was cut by 4 bases and J by 13 bases, with 24 bases left in between. The CDR3 sequence is CASSPGGLGDVEQYF. The CDR3 nucleotides are TGTGCCAGCAGCCCAGGTGGATTAGGGGACGTGGAGCAGTACTTC. The full variable domain, its missing parts supplied by reference TRBV5-6 and TRBJ2-4, is DAGVTQSPTHLIKTRGQQVTLRCSPKSGHDTVSWYQQALGQGPQFIFQYYEEEERQRGNFPDRFSGHQFPNYSSELNVNALLLGDSALYLCASSPGGLGDVEQYFGAGTRLSVL.

The gene calls are TRBV2 and TRBJ2-7; either TRBD1 or TRBD2 may fit D (5 bases each). V was trimmed by 8 bases and J by 2 bases, leaving 10 bases between them. The germline CDR1 and CDR2 sequences are SNHLY and FYNNEI. The length of the CDR3 is 12 residues. The CDR3 region is CASGTETYEQYF. The CDR3 bases are TGTGCCAGCGGGACCGAGACCTACGAGCAGTACTTC.

This clonotype has just a few counts. The chain is built from TRBV2 and TRBJ2-5; TRBD2 matches 7 bases. The CDR3 totals 13 residues. With 8 bases clipped from V and 6 bases from J, the junction kept 9 bases outside the gene matches. Germline V gene lookup returns CDR1 SNHLY and CDR2 FYNNEI. The CDR3 protein is CASGIGGVKTQYF. Written as DNA, the CDR3 is TGTGCCAGCGGGATTGGGGGGGTGAAGACCCAGTACTTC.

The rearrangement uses TRBV20-1 and TRBJ2-5, with D maybe TRBD1 (6 bases). Per the germline V gene, CDR1 is DFQATT and CDR2 is SNEGSKA (reference sequence). V was shortened by 4 bases and J by 0 bases, with 21 bases between the two germline ends. The CDR3 contains 17 residues. The CDR3: CSATRDTATMYQETQYF. The DNA of the CDR3 is TGCAGTGCTACCCGGGACACCGCGACGATGTACCAAGAGACCCAGTACTTC.

This clonotype was seen only a few times. The gene calls are TRBV3-1 and TRBJ2-5, with D possibly called TRBD1 or TRBD2 (6 bases each). Between the trimmed V and J ends, which lost 8 bases and 0 bases, there was a span of 16 bases. Germline V lookup: CDR1 LGHDT, CDR2 YNNKEL (reference sequence). CDR3 length: 15 residues. The CDR3 nucleotides read TGTGCCAGCCGAGAAGGGGGACTCAACCAAGAGACCCAGTACTTC. It specifies CASREGGLNQETQYF.

The rearrangement joins TRBV10-2 to TRBJ1-4; the D gene is possibly TRBD1 (5 bases). V shed 4 bases and J shed 5 bases, with 8 bases lying between them. Germline lookup yields CDR1 WSHSY and CDR2 SAAADI. CDR3 length equals 13 residues. DNA for the CDR3: TGCGCCAGCAGTGCAGGGTGGAATGAAAAACTGTTTTTT. Protein sequence: CASSAGWNEKLFF.

The chain has TRBV5-1 and TRBJ2-7, with a possible D match to TRBD2 (6 bases). In germline, CDR1 is SGHRS, CDR2 YFSETQ. The CDR3 consists of 14 residues. Trimming took 0 bases from V and 6 from J, leaving 13 bases between them. The CDR3 DNA sequence: TGCGCCAGCAGCTTGGGACCTCAGGGAGGCGAGCAGTACTTC. Translating gives CASSLGPQGGEQYF.

The chain combines TRBV20-1 with TRBJ1-1; 7 nucleotides line up with TRBD1. Germline V gives CDR1 DFQATT, CDR2 SNEGSKA (reference sequence). J was trimmed by 6 bases and V by 2 bases; bases with no gene match: 6. The CDR3 sequence is 13 residues long. The CDR3 DNA reads as TGCAGTGCTAGACCGGGACAGATCGCTGAAGCTTTCTTT. Protein product: CSARPGQIAEAFF.

The V call is TRBV2, the J call TRBJ2-3; 13 bases are shared with TRBD2. V dropped 8 bases and J dropped 3; count of bases not matched to a gene: 14. The germline V gene has CDR1 SNHLY and CDR2 FYNNEI. The CDR3 extends over 18 amino acids. The CDR3 reads CASGGWTSGSKATDTQYF. CDR3 in DNA: TGTGCCAGCGGGGGATGGACTAGCGGGAGTAAAGCGACAGATACGCAGTATTTT.

V usage is TRBV12-3 or TRBV12-4 and J usage is TRBJ1-4; D perhaps matches TRBD1 (5 bases). The CDR3 is made up of 15 amino acids. V was pared by 2 bases and J by 6 bases, with 13 bases between. The CDR3, as DNA: TGTGCCAGCAGTTTACGCCAGGGTTCGTATGAAAAACTGTTTTTT. This encodes CASSLRQGSYEKLFF.

This clonotype was seen many times. The chain recombines TRBV15 with TRBJ2-7, with 12 bases fitting TRBD2. Trimming at V came to 2 bases and at J to 4 bases, leaving 3 bases not matched to a gene. Germline lookup yields CDR1 LNHNV and CDR2 YYDKDF (reference sequence). This CDR3 region has 15 residues. The CDR3 DNA sequence: TGTGCCACCAGCAGACTGACTAGCGGGAGTTACGAGCAGTACTTC. Translating it yields CATSRLTSGSYEQYF.

This clonotype has only a few counts. The DNA of the CDR3 is TGTGCCAGCAGTTCATTAGCGGCCCAGTACTTC. Translating gives CASSSLAAQYF. This chain links TRBV7-9 with TRBJ2-5; D might be TRBD2 (6 bases). The CDR3 runs 11 residues. CDR1 and CDR2 (germline): SEHNR, FQNEAQ (reference sequence). V lost 6 bases to trimming and J lost 9 bases, with 11 bases between them.

This clonotype was picked up a small number of times. The gene calls are TRBV6-6 and TRBJ2-1, with D unresolved. Germline loops: CDR1 MNHNY, CDR2 SVGAGI (reference sequence). This CDR3 has 13 residues. Trimming pared 0 bases from V and 5 bases from J, leaving 5 bases between. CDR3 residues: CASSYSYNNEQFF. The CDR3, as DNA: TGTGCCAGCAGTTACTCGTACAACAATGAGCAGTTCTTC.

This clonotype was seen a few times. V is TRBV27 and J is TRBJ2-1, with 8 bases that match TRBD2. Germline assignment: CDR1 MNHEY and CDR2 SMNVEV (reference sequence). The V segment lost 4 bases and the J segment 8 bases; nucleotides outside the gene matches: 4. This CDR3 comprises 13 residues. In DNA form, the CDR3 reads TGTGCCAGCAGTTCCTTAGCGGGATATGAGCAGTTCTTC. Protein sequence: CASSSLAGYEQFF.

The rearrangement links TRBV5-1 to TRBJ1-1; tentatively, D is TRBD1 (5 bases). Trimming took 2 bases from V and 1 from J, leaving 12 bases between them. CDR3 length: 15 residues. The germline V gene encodes CDR1 SGHRS and CDR2 YFSETQ. The CDR3 protein is CASSLTGTSNTEAFF. The CDR3 nucleotides read TGCGCCAGCAGCTTAACCGGGACTTCGAACACTGAAGCTTTCTTT.

This chain uses TRBV6-5 with TRBJ1-2; tentatively, D is TRBD1 (5 bases). Germline values: CDR1 MNHEY, CDR2 SVGAGI. The CDR3 covers 13 residues. The V and J ends lost 6 bases and 5 bases respectively, with 13 bases between them. DNA for the CDR3: TGTGCCAGCAGGAGGGGTCAGGCGTATGGCTACACCTTC. Its translation is CASRRGQAYGYTF.

V usage is TRBV20-1 and J usage is TRBJ2-1, with 8 bases that match TRBD2. Trimming at V came to 1 base and at J to 12 bases, leaving 8 bases not matched to a gene. The CDR3 spans 13 residues. Germline V lookup: CDR1 DFQATT, CDR2 SNEGSKA (reference sequence). The CDR3, as DNA: TGCAGTGCTAGAGCCACTAGCGGCTCTCTGCAGTTCTTC. It codes for CSARATSGSLQFF.

The chain has TRBV20-1 and TRBJ1-2; 8 nucleotides align to TRBD1. Germline assignment: CDR1 DFQATT and CDR2 SNEGSKA (reference sequence). The length of the CDR3 is 11 residues. The CDR3 coding sequence is TGCATTAGACAGGGGATCTATGGCTACACCTTC. Its translation is CIRQGIYGYTF.